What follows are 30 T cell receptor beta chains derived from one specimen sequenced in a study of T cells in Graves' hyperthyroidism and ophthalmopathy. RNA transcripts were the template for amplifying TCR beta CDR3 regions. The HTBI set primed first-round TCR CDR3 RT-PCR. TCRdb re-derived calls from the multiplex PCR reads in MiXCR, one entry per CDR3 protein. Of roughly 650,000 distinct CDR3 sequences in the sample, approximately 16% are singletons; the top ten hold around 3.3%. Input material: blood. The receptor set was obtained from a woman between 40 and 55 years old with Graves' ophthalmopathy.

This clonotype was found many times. CDR3 sequence (DNA): TGTGCCAGCCATAGATGGGGGTTGAACACTGAAGCTTTCTTT. This encodes CASHRWGLNTEAFF. The chain carries TRBV27 and TRBJ1-1; TRBD1 might be the D (5 bases). The CDR3 is 14 residues long. CDR1 is MNHEY and CDR2 is SMNVEV in the germline V gene (reference sequence). V was shortened by 8 bases and J by 0 bases, with 13 bases between the two germline ends.

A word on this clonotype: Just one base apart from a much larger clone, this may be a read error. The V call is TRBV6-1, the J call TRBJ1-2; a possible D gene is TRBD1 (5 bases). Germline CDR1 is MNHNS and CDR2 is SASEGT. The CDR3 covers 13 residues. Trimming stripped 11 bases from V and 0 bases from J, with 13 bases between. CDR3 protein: CAGRDGTNYGYTF. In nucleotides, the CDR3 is TGTGCCGGCCGGGACGGAACTAACTATGGCTACACCTTC.

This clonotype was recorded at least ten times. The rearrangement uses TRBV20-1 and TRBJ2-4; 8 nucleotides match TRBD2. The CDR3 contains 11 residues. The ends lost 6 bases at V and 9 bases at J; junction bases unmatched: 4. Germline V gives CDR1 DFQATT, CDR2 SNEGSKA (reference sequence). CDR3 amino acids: CSATSGGIQYF. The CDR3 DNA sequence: TGCAGTGCCACTAGCGGAGGCATTCAGTACTTC.

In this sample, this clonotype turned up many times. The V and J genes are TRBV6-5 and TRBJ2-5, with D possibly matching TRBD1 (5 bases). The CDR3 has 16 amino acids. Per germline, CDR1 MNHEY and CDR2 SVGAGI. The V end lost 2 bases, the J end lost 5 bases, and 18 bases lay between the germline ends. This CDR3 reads CASSYGLFRDTETQYF. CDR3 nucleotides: TGTGCCAGCAGTTACGGGTTATTCAGGGATACCGAGACCCAGTACTTC.

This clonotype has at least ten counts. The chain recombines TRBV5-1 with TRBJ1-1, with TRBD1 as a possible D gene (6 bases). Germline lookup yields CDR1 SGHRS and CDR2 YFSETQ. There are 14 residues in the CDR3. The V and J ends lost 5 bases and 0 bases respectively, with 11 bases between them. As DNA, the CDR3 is TGCGCCAGCAGGCCTACAGGGATGAACACTGAAGCTTTCTTT. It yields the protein CASRPTGMNTEAFF.

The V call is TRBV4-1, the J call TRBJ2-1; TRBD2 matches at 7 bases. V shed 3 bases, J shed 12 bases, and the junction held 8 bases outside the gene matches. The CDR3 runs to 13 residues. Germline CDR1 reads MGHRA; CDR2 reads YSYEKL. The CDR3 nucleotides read TGCGCCAGCAGCCAGAGCGGGACCCGGGGGCAGTTCTTC. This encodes CASSQSGTRGQFF.

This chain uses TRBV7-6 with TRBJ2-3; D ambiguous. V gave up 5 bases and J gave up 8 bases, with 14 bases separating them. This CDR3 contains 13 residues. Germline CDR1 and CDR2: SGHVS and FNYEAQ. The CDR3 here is CASSPTLDGTQYF. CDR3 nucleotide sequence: TGTGCCAGCAGCCCCACCCTCGACGGTACGCAGTATTTT.

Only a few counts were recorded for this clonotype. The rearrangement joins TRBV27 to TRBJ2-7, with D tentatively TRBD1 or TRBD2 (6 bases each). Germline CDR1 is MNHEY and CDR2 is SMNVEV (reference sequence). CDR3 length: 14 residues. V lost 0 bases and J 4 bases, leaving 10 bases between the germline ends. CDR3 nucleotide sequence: TGTGCCAGCAGTTTATCTGGGGGGCAGTACGAGCAGTACTTC. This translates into CASSLSGGQYEQYF.

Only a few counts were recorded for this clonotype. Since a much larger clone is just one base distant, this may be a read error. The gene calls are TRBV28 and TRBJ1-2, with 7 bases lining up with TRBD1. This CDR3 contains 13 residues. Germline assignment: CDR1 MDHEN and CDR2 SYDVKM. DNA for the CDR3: TGTGCCAGCAGTTTACAGGGGGGCTATGGCTGCACCTTC. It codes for CASSLQGGYGCTF.

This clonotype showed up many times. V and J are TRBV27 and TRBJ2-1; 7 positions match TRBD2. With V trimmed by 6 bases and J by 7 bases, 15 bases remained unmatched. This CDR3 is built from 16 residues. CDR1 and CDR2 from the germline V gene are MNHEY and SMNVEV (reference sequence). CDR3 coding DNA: TGTGCCAGCAGCACCCCTGGGAGGGCCGGTGGAAATGAGCAGTTCTTC. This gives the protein CASSTPGRAGGNEQFF.

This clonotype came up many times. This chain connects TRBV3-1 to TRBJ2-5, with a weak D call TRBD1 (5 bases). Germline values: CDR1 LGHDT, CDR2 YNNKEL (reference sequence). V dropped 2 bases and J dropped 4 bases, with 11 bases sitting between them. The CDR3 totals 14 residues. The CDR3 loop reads CASSQPGLRETQYF. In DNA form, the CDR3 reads TGTGCCAGCAGCCAACCAGGGTTGAGAGAGACCCAGTACTTC.

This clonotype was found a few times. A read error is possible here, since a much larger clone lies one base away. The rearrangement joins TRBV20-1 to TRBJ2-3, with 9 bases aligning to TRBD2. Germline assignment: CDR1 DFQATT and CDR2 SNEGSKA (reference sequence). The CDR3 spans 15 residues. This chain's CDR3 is CSAAALAGRADTQYF. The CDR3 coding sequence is TGCAGCGCTGCTGCCCTAGCGGGGAGGGCAGATACGCAGTATTTT.

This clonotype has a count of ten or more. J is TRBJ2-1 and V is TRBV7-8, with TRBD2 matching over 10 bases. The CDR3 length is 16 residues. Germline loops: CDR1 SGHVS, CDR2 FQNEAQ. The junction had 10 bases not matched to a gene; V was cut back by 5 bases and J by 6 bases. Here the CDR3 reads CASSVTLAGVLNEQFF. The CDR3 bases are TGTGCCAGCAGCGTCACCCTAGCGGGAGTCCTCAATGAGCAGTTCTTC.

The chain's CDR3 is CASSRSGTGGSTDTQYF. In nucleotides, the CDR3 is TGCGCCAGCAGCCGATCCGGGACAGGGGGTAGCACAGATACGCAGTATTTT. This chain joins TRBV4-1 and TRBJ2-3, with 11 bases identical to TRBD1. This CDR3 is built from 17 residues. Germline CDR1 and CDR2: MGHRA and YSYEKL. After removal of 4 bases from V and 0 bases from J, the junction contained 6 bases not matched to a gene.

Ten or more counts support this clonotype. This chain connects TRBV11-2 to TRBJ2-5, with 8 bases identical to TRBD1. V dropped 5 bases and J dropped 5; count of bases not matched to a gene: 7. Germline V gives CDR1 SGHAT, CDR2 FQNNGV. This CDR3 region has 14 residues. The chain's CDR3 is CASSTRTGKETQYF. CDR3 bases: TGTGCCAGCAGCACCCGGACAGGGAAGGAGACCCAGTACTTC.

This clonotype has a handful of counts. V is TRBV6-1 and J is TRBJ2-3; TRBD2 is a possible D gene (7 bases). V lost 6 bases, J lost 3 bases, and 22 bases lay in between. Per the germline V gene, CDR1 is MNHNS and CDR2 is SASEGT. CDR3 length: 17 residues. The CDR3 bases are TGTGCCAGCAGGAAGGTACCCGGACTAGGGGGAACAGATACGCAGTATTTT. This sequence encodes CASRKVPGLGGTDTQYF.

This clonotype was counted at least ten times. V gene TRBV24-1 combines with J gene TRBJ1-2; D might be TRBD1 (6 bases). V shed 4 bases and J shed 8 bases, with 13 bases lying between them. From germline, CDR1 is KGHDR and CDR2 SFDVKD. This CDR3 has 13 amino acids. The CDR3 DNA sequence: TGTGCCACCAGTGACAGGGGTGGACTAGGCTACACCTTC. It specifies CATSDRGGLGYTF.

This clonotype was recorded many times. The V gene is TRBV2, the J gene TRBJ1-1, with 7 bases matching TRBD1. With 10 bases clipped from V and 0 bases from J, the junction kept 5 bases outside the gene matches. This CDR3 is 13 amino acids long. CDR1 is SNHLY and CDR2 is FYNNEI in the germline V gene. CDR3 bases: TGTGCCACCTCGACAGGGATGAACACTGAAGCTTTCTTT. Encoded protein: CATSTGMNTEAFF.

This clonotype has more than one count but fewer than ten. The CDR3: CASSSDRGFNQPQHF. The DNA of the CDR3 is TGTGCCAGCAGTAGTGACAGGGGCTTCAATCAGCCCCAGCATTTT. The V call is TRBV12-3 or TRBV12-4, the J call TRBJ1-5; 8 nucleotides agree with TRBD1. The V gene end was trimmed by 5 bases and the J gene end by 3 bases; junction bases not matched to a gene: 6. The CDR3 covers 15 residues.

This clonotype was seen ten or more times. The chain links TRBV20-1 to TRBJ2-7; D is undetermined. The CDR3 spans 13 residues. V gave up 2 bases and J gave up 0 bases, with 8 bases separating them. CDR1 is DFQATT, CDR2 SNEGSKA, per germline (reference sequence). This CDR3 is CSARPLSSYEQYF. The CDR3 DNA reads TGCAGTGCTAGACCCTTAAGCTCCTACGAGCAGTACTTC.

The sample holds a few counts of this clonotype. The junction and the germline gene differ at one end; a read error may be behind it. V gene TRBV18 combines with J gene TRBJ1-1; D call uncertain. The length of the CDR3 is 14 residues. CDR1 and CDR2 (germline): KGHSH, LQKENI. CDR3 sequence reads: CANSPPELRDEAFF. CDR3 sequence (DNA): TGTGCCAACTCACCTCCAGAATTGAGGGATGAAGCTTTCTTT.

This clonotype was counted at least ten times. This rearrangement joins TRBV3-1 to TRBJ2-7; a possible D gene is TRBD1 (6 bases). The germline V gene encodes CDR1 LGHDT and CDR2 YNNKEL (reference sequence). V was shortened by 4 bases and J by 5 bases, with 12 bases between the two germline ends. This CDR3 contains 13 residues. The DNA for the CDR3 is TGTGCCAGCAGCCGGCAGGGGCTCCACGAGCAGTACTTC. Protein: CASSRQGLHEQYF.

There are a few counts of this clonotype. CDR3 loop: CASSNMGNQPQHF. CDR3 nucleotide sequence: TGTGCCAGTAGCAATATGGGGAATCAGCCCCAGCATTTT. The chain links TRBV19 to TRBJ1-5; D is undetermined. CDR1 is LNHDA and CDR2 is SQIVND in the germline V gene (reference sequence). V was clipped by 6 bases and J by 4 bases, with 10 bases between them. The CDR3 is 13 residues long.

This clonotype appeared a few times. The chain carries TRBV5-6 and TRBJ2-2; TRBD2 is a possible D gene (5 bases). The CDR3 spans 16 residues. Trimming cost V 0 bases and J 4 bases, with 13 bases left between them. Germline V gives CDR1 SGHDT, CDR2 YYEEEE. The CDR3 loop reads CASSLARRGLTGELFF. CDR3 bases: TGTGCCAGCAGCTTGGCCCGGAGAGGACTCACCGGGGAGCTGTTTTTT. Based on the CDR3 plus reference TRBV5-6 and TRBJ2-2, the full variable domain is DAGVTQSPTHLIKTRGQQVTLRCSPKSGHDTVSWYQQALGQGPQFIFQYYEEEERQRGNFPDRFSGHQFPNYSSELNVNALLLGDSALYLCASSLARRGLTGELFFGEGSRLTVL.

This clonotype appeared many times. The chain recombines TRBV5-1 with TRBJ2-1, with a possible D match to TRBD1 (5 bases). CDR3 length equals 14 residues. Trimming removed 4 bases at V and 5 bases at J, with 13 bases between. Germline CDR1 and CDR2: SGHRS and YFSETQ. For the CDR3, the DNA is TGCGCCAGCAGCCAGGTGACAGAAAACAATGAGCAGTTCTTC. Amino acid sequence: CASSQVTENNEQFF.

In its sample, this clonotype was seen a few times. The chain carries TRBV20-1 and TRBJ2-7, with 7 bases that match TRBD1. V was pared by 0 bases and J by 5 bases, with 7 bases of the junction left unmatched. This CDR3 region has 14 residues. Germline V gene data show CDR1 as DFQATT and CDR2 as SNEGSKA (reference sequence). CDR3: CSAREGRGSDEQYF. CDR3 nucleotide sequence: TGCAGTGCTAGAGAAGGCAGGGGGAGCGACGAGCAGTACTTC.

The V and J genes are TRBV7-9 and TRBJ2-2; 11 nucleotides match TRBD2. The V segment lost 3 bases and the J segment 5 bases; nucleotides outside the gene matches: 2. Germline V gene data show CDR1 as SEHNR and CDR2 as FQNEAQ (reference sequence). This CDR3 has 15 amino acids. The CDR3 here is CASSLGLAVTGELFF. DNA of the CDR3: TGTGCCAGCAGCTTGGGACTAGCGGTTACCGGGGAGCTGTTTTTT.

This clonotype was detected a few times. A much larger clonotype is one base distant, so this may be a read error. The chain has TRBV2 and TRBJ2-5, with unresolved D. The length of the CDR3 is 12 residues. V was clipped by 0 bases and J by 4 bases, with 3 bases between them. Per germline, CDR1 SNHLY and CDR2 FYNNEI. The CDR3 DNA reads TGTGCCAGCAGTGAAGCCGTAGAGACCCAGTACTTC. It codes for CASSEAVETQYF.

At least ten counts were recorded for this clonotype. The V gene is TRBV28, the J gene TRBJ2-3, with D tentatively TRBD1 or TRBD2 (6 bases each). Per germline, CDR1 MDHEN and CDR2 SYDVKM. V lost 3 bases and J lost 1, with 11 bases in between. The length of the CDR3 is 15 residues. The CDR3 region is CASSLGGAGTDTQYF. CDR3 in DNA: TGTGCCAGCAGTTTGGGGGGCGCCGGCACAGATACGCAGTATTTT.

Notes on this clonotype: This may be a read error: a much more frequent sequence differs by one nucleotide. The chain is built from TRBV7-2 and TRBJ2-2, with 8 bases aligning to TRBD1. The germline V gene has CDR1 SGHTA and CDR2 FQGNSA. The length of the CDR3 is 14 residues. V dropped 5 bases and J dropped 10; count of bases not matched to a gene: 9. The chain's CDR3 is CASSRSQGAEELFF. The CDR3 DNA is TGTGCCAGCAGCCGCTCCCAGGGGGCCGAGGAGCTGTTTTTT.